This TCR beta chain was sequenced in a study of blood T cell repertoires in COVID-19. Study at large: COVID-19 samples collected from the United States, Italy and Spain covered acute and convalescent phases.

This CDR3 comprises 15 residues. The V gene's germline CDR1 is LGHDT and CDR2 YNNKEL (reference sequence). The trim removed 6 bases at V and 3 bases at J, leaving 6 bases unmatched. How the authors handled the data: Amplification with reference gene primers provided the estimates of nucleated cell counts. Using immunoSEQ multiplex PCR, the repertoire was profiled, and TCRdb retains in-frame clones only, with some absent. V, J and clone size are those of that table, while D and trimming were read from the DNA. The profile shows approximately 73,000 clones, more than 75% of them singletons. This TCR was recovered from a woman aged 55-75 years with acute or convalescent COVID-19. V is TRBV3-1 (or the pseudogene TRBV3-2) and J is TRBJ2-2, with 8 positions matching TRBD1. Sequencing was performed on peripheral blood. CDR3 in DNA: TGTGCCAGCAGGCACAGGGGGAAGGACACCGGGGAGCTGTTTTTT. It encodes CASRHRGKDTGELFF.